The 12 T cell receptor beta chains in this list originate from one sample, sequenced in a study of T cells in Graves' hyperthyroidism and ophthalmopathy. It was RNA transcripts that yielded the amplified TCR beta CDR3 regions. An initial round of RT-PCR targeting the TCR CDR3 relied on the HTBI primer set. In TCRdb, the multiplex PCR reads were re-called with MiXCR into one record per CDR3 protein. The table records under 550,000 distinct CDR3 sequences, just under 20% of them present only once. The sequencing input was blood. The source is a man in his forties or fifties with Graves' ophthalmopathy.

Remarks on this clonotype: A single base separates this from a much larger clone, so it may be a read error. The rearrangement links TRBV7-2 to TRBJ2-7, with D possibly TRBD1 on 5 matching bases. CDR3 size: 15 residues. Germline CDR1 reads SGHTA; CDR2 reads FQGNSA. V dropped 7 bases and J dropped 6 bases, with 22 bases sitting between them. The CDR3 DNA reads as TGTGCCAGCACCTTTTTCGGCCAAGGGGCTAGCGAGCAGTACTTC. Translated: CASTFFGQGASEQYF.

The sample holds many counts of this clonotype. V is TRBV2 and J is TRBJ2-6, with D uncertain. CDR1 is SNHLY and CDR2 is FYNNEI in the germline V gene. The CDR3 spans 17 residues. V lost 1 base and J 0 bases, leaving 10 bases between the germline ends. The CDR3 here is CASSEDAESSGANVLTF. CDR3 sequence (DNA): TGTGCCAGCAGTGAAGATGCTGAGAGCTCTGGGGCCAACGTCCTGACTTTC.

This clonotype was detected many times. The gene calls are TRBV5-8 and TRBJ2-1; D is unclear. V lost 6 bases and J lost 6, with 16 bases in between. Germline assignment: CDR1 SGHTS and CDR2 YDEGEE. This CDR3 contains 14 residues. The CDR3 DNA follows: TGTGCCAGCATCTCCAGGAGAGGCGGCAATGAGCAGTTCTTC. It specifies CASISRRGGNEQFF.

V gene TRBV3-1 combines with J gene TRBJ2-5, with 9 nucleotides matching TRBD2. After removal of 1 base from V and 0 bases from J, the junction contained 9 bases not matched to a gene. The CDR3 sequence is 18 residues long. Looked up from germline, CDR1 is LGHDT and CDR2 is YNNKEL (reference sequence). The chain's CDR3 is CASSQVGQRGAYQETQYF. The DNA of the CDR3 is TGTGCCAGCAGCCAAGTAGGCCAGCGGGGGGCGTACCAAGAGACCCAGTACTTC.

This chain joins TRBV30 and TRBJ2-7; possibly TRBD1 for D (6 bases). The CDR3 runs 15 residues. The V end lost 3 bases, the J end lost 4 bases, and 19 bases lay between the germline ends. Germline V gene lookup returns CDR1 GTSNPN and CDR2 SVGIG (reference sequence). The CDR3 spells CAWSLRGLELYEQYF. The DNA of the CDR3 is TGTGCCTGGAGCCTCAGGGGCCTGGAACTGTACGAGCAGTACTTC. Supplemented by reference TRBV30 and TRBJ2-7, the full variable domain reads SQTIHQWPATLVQPVGSPLSLECTVEGTSNPNLYWYRQAAGRGLQLLFYSVGIGQISSEVPQNLSASRPQDRQFILSSKKLLLSDSGFYLCAWSLRGLELYEQYFGPGTRLTVT.

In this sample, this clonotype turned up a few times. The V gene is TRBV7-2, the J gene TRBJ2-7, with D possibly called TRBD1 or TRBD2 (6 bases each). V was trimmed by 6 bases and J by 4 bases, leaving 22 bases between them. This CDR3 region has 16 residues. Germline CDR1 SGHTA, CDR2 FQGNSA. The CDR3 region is CASRPEGGPKQYEQYF. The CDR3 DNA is TGTGCCAGCAGACCTGAAGGGGGGCCTAAACAATACGAGCAGTACTTC.

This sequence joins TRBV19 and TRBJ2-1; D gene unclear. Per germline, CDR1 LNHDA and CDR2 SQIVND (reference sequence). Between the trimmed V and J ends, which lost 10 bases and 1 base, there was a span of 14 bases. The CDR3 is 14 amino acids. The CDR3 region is CATHSGGSYNEQFF. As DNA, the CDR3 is TGTGCCACCCACTCGGGCGGATCCTACAATGAGCAGTTCTTC.

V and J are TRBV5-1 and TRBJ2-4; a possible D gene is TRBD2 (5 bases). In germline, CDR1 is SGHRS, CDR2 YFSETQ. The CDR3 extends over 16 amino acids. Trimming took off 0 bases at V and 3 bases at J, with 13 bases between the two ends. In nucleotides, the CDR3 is TGCGCCAGCAGCTTGGGAGGGAGTTTCGACAAAAACATTCAGTACTTC. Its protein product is CASSLGGSFDKNIQYF. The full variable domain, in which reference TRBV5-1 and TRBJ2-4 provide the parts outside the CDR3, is KAGVTQTPRYLIKTRGQQVTLSCSPISGHRSVSWYQQTPGQGLQFLFEYFSETQRNKGNFPGRFSGRQFSNSRSEMNVSTLELGDSALYLCASSLGGSFDKNIQYFGAGTRLSVL.

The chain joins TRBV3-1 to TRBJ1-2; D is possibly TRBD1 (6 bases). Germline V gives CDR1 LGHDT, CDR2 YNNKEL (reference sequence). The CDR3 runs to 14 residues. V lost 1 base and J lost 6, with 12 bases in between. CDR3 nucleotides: TGTGCCAGCAGCCAAGTAAGGCAGGGGAATGGCTACACCTTC. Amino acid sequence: CASSQVRQGNGYTF.

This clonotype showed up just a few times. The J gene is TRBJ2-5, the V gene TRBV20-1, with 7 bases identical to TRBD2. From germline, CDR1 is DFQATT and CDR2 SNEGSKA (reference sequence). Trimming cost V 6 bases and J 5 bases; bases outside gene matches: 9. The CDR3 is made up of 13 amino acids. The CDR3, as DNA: TGCAGTGCATCCGGACTAGTTGGGGAGACCCAGTACTTC. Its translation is CSASGLVGETQYF.

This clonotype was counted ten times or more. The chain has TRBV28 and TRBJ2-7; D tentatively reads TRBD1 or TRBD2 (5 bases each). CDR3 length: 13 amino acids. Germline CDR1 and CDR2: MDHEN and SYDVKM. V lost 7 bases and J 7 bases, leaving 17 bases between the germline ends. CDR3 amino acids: CASTLPGRREQYF. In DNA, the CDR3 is TGTGCCAGCACCCTCCCGGGGCGAAGAGAGCAGTACTTC.

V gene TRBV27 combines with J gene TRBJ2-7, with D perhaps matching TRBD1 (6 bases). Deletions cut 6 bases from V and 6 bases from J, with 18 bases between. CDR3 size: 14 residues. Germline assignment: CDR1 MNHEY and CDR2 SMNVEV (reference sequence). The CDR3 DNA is TGTGCCAGCAGACCTCCTGGGGGCAGGGCCGAGCAGTACTTC. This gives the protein CASRPPGGRAEQYF.